One sample yielded the 26 T cell receptor beta chains listed below, sequenced in a study of radiation and T cells in renal cell carcinoma. Specified treatment: treatment-naive control, cytoreductive nephrectomy. This table comes from immunoSEQ multiplex PCR, and its TCRdb copy is limited to in-frame clones, with some not included. The sample carries some 20,000 clones, 45% to 55% recorded once. This sample comprised tumor tissue, obtained from a patient whose treatment was nephrectomy without radiotherapy. The receptors come from a human donor with renal cell carcinoma.

The J gene is TRBJ1-2, the V gene TRBV7-2; 11 nucleotides line up with TRBD1. This CDR3 has 15 amino acids. V lost 5 bases and J lost 4; bases outside the gene matches: 6. Germline V gene lookup returns CDR1 SGHTA and CDR2 FQGNSA. The CDR3 region has the DNA TGTGCCAGCAGCACCGGACAGGGGGCTCCCTATGGCTACACCTTC. Its translation: CASSTGQGAPYGYTF.

The genes are TRBV7-9 and TRBJ1-2; TRBD1 matches at 11 bases. The J segment lost 7 bases and the V segment lost 7 bases, leaving 17 bases of the junction unmatched. The germline V gene encodes CDR1 SEHNR and CDR2 FQNEAQ (reference sequence). The CDR3 is made up of 17 amino acids. CDR3 sequence: CASISTGMDRGQGGYTF. DNA of the CDR3: TGTGCCAGCATCTCAACGGGGATGGACAGGGGGCAGGGTGGCTACACCTTC.

V usage is TRBV7-9 and J usage is TRBJ1-2, with a tentative D call TRBD1 (5 bases). This CDR3 comprises 15 residues. Germline CDR1 SEHNR, CDR2 FQNEAQ (reference sequence). V lost 7 bases and J 5 bases, leaving 20 bases between the germline ends. The CDR3 coding sequence is TGTGCCAGCACCTCCGACAGTCGACTGTATTATGGCTACACCTTC. This encodes CASTSDSRLYYGYTF.

The V gene is TRBV27, the J gene TRBJ1-1; no clear D. The CDR3 runs 15 residues. Germline assignment: CDR1 MNHEY and CDR2 SMNVEV (reference sequence). The V end lost 5 bases, the J end lost 4 bases, and 17 bases lay between the germline ends. In DNA form, the CDR3 reads TGTGCCAGCAGTCCCCCCCCAGTAGTTGGCACTGAAGCTTTCTTT. Translation: CASSPPPVVGTEAFF.

This rearrangement joins TRBV18 to TRBJ1-3, with D maybe TRBD1 (5 bases). The V end was cut by 6 bases, the J end by 2 bases, with 23 bases between. The CDR3 covers 18 residues. Germline V lookup: CDR1 KGHSH, CDR2 LQKENI. CDR3 coding DNA: TGTGCCAGCTCGCCTAGACGAGGGGCCGCGGTAACTGGAAACACCATATATTTT. It codes for CASSPRRGAAVTGNTIYF.

In this sample, this clone is medium-sized (0.01 to 0.1%). The rearrangement uses TRBV5-1 and TRBJ1-3; D is unresolved. Germline lookup yields CDR1 SGHRS and CDR2 YFSETQ. The CDR3 is 15 residues long. The germline V and J ends were trimmed by 4 bases and 0 bases, with 11 bases remaining between them. The DNA for the CDR3 is TGCGCCAGCAGCCCGGACCCCGGCTCTGGAAACACCATATATTTT. This encodes CASSPDPGSGNTIYF.

The V call is TRBV5-6, the J call TRBJ2-1; D uncertain. CDR3 length: 15 residues. CDR1 and CDR2 (germline): SGHDT, YYEEEE. With 6 bases removed from V and 0 bases from J, the gap between germline ends came to 13 bases. CDR3 DNA: TGTGCCAGCACCTCTCTGGGTAGCTCCTACAATGAGCAGTTCTTC. It translates to CASTSLGSSYNEQFF.

This clone has at least ten counts. The rearrangement joins TRBV5-6 to TRBJ1-1; D is ambiguous. V was shortened by 3 bases and J by 0 bases, with 12 bases between the two germline ends. This CDR3 spans 15 amino acids. Germline values: CDR1 SGHDT, CDR2 YYEEEE. In nucleotides, the CDR3 is TGTGCCAGCAGCTGGCGGTTCGCCATGAACACTGAAGCTTTCTTT. This sequence encodes CASSWRFAMNTEAFF.

The chain couples TRBV30 to TRBJ1-5; D unresolved. Trimming took off 0 bases at V and 3 bases at J, with 9 bases between the two ends. Germline CDR1 is GTSNPN and CDR2 is SVGIG (reference sequence). This CDR3 has 14 residues. The CDR3 spells CAWSVGSYNQPQHF. In DNA form, the CDR3 reads TGTGCCTGGAGTGTTGGGTCTTACAATCAGCCCCAGCATTTT.

DNA for the CDR3: TGTGCCAGCGGACAGGGATCGAACACCGGGGAGCTGTTTTTT. Amino acid sequence: CASGQGSNTGELFF. This rearrangement joins TRBV7-2 to TRBJ2-2; 8 bases match TRBD1. Germline V gene data show CDR1 as SGHTA and CDR2 as FQGNSA. Trimming at V came to 8 bases and at J to 0 bases, leaving 2 bases not matched to a gene. The CDR3 is 14 residues long.

The chain uses TRBV29-1 and TRBJ2-2; D may correspond to TRBD1 or TRBD2 (5 bases each). CDR1 and CDR2 from the germline V gene are SQVTM and ANQGSEA. Trimming stripped 6 bases from V and 4 bases from J, with 15 bases between. The CDR3 runs to 14 residues. This CDR3 reads CSVAPGRSTGELFF. For the CDR3, the DNA is TGCAGCGTGGCCCCGGGACGGAGCACCGGGGAGCTGTTTTTT.

The V call is TRBV18, the J call TRBJ2-7; 7 positions match TRBD1. Germline loops: CDR1 KGHSH, CDR2 LQKENI. The CDR3 has 13 residues. After removal of 6 bases from V and 6 bases from J, the junction contained 8 bases not matched to a gene. CDR3 coding DNA: TGTGCCAGCTCTCCGGACAGGCCTGCCGAGCAGTACTTC. Encoded protein: CASSPDRPAEQYF. Full variable domain (outside the CDR3, taken from reference TRBV18 and TRBJ2-7): NAGVMQNPRHLVRRRGQEARLRCSPMKGHSHVYWYRQLPEEGLKFMVYLQKENIIDESGMPKERFSAEFPKEGPSILRIQQVVRGDSAAYFCASSPDRPAEQYFGPGTRLTVT.

The chain has TRBV14 and TRBJ2-7; the match to TRBD1 covers 7 bases. The trim removed 2 bases at V and 2 bases at J, leaving 9 bases unmatched. The CDR3 has 16 amino acids. Germline CDR1 is SGHDN and CDR2 is FVKESK. The CDR3 nucleotides read TGTGCCAGCAGCCAAAGCTCCTGGACAGGCGCCTACGAGCAGTACTTC. As protein: CASSQSSWTGAYEQYF. Combining the CDR3 with reference TRBV14 and TRBJ2-7 gives the whole variable domain EAGVTQFPSHSVIEKGQTVTLRCDPISGHDNLYWYRRVMGKEIKFLLHFVKESKQDESGMPNNRFLAERTGGTYSTLKVQPAELEDSGVYFCASSQSSWTGAYEQYFGPGTRLTVT.

V usage is TRBV2 and J usage is TRBJ2-7; 10 nucleotides align to TRBD1. V lost 7 bases to trimming and J lost 7 bases; unmatched junction nucleotides: 7. There are 13 residues in the CDR3. CDR1 and CDR2 from the germline V gene are SNHLY and FYNNEI. The CDR3: CASTGTGAEEQYF. The CDR3 DNA follows: TGTGCCAGCACCGGGACAGGGGCTGAGGAGCAGTACTTC.

This clone occurred a few times. CDR3 DNA: TGTGCCAGCAGCCGGGACGGACCTAACACTGAAGCTTTCTTT. This codes for CASSRDGPNTEAFF. This rearrangement joins TRBV6-5 to TRBJ1-1, with D maybe TRBD1 (5 bases). V was pared by 6 bases and J by 2 bases, with 13 bases between. This CDR3 has 14 residues. Germline-derived CDR1 and CDR2 are MNHEY and SVGAGI.

This clone has just a few counts. The V call is TRBV10-3, the J call TRBJ1-2; 8 nucleotides align to TRBD1. V dropped 9 bases and J dropped 4; count of bases not matched to a gene: 7. This CDR3 is built from 13 residues. Germline V gene sequence: CDR1 ENHRY, CDR2 SYGVKD. The CDR3 region is CAIATGGSYGYTF. DNA for the CDR3: TGTGCCATTGCTACAGGGGGTTCCTATGGCTACACCTTC.

This chain uses TRBV7-9 with TRBJ1-4; D unclear. CDR3 length: 16 amino acids. The V and J ends lost 5 bases and 5 bases respectively, with 18 bases between them. CDR1 and CDR2 (germline): SEHNR, FQNEAQ (reference sequence). CDR3 amino acids: CASSPTNPRQNEKLFF. Here the CDR3 DNA reads TGTGCCAGCAGCCCAACTAACCCGCGACAAAATGAAAAACTGTTTTTT.

The rearrangement uses TRBV5-4 and TRBJ1-1; perhaps TRBD1 as D (6 bases). With 2 bases removed from V and 0 bases from J, the gap between germline ends came to 11 bases. The CDR3 has 15 amino acids. The V gene's germline CDR1 is SGHNT and CDR2 YYREEE (reference sequence). CDR3 region: CASSFQTGVNTEAFF. The CDR3 bases are TGTGCCAGCAGCTTCCAGACAGGAGTGAACACTGAAGCTTTCTTT.

The chain is built from TRBV5-1 and TRBJ2-1; TRBD2 is a possible D gene (5 bases). The CDR3 runs to 16 residues. The V end lost 0 bases, the J end lost 1 base, and 11 bases lay between the germline ends. Germline loops: CDR1 SGHRS, CDR2 YFSETQ. Here the CDR3 reads CASSLGTHASYNEQFF. DNA for the CDR3: TGCGCCAGCAGCTTGGGGACTCATGCATCCTACAATGAGCAGTTCTTC.

Written as DNA, the CDR3 is TGCGCCAGCAGCCAAGGGGGACTAGGTACGGCAGATACGCAGTATTTT. Translating gives CASSQGGLGTADTQYF. This chain joins TRBV4-3 and TRBJ2-3, with 8 bases lining up with TRBD2. The CDR3 totals 16 residues. The junction had 7 bases not matched to a gene; V was cut back by 1 base and J by 4 bases. Germline CDR1 and CDR2: LGHNA and YSLEER.

CDR3 sequence reads: CASSLDQNTEAFF. DNA of the CDR3: TGTGCCAGCAGCTTGGACCAAAACACTGAAGCTTTCTTT. The rearrangement uses TRBV5-6 and TRBJ1-1; D remains ambiguous. This CDR3 contains 13 residues. CDR1 is SGHDT and CDR2 is YYEEEE in the germline V gene. V was shortened by 0 bases and J by 2 bases, with 5 bases between the two germline ends.

By sample share, this clone is medium-sized. This chain links TRBV6-5 with TRBJ2-3; tentative D call: TRBD1 (6 bases). Deletions cut 4 bases from V and 2 bases from J, with 13 bases between. The CDR3 runs 15 residues. In germline, CDR1 is MNHEY, CDR2 SVGAGI. This CDR3 reads CASSSSTGATDTQYF. DNA for the CDR3: TGTGCCAGCAGTTCCTCGACAGGTGCCACAGATACGCAGTATTTT.

This rearrangement joins TRBV4-3 to TRBJ2-7; 7 bases agree with TRBD2. This CDR3 is 16 amino acids long. Trimming removed 0 bases from V and 2 bases from J; junction bases left unmatched: 7. Germline lookup yields CDR1 LGHNA and CDR2 YSLEER. The CDR3 is CASSQDRGEGTYEQYF. The CDR3 region has the DNA TGCGCCAGCAGCCAAGATCGGGGGGAAGGAACCTACGAGCAGTACTTC.

This clone showed up just a few times. The chain recombines TRBV4-3 with TRBJ1-2, with D possibly TRBD1 on 6 matching bases. Germline CDR1 LGHNA, CDR2 YSLEER. This CDR3 is 16 amino acids long. Trimming shortened V by 2 bases and J by 4 bases, and 17 bases separated the two germline ends. The CDR3 spells CASSQSTTGSLYGYTF. The CDR3 DNA follows: TGCGCCAGCAGCCAATCTACGACAGGCAGTCTCTATGGCTACACCTTC.

V and J are TRBV2 and TRBJ2-2, with 7 bases that match TRBD2. Unmatched junction bases numbered 16, after V lost 4 bases and J lost 8 bases. This CDR3 contains 17 residues. The V gene's germline CDR1 is SNHLY and CDR2 FYNNEI. The CDR3 coding sequence is TGTGCCAGCAGTGTGACAGCCGCTAGCGGTGGGTCGGGGGAGCTGTTTTTT. The encoded protein is CASSVTAASGGSGELFF. The full variable domain, its missing parts supplied by reference TRBV2 and TRBJ2-2, is EPEVTQTPSHQVTQMGQEVILRCVPISNHLYFYWYRQILGQKVEFLVSFYNNEISEKSEIFDDQFSVERPDGSNFTLKIRSTKLEDSAMYFCASSVTAASGGSGELFFGEGSRLTVL.

Only a few counts were recorded for this clone. The chain employs TRBV11-3 and TRBJ1-1, with D hard to call. Trimming took off 5 bases at V and 1 base at J, with 8 bases between the two ends. The CDR3 consists of 13 residues. The V gene's germline CDR1 is SGHNT and CDR2 YENEEA. CDR3 bases: TGTGCCAGCAGCCAGACCCGGAACACTGAAGCTTTCTTT. This codes for CASSQTRNTEAFF.